A single sample gave rise to the 30 T cell receptor beta chains below, sequenced in a study of blood T cell repertoires in COVID-19. Method: immunoSEQ multiplex PCR; TCRdb's copy keeps in-frame clones and lacks some. The table has around 250,000 clones, 88% seen once. The sample taken for sequencing was PBMCs or T cells enriched from blood (not recorded which). The receptors were gathered from a woman between 40 and 55 years old who had been exposed to COVID-19.

The V gene is TRBV13, the J gene TRBJ2-7; maybe TRBD1 (5 bases). The ends were cut back, 1 base at V and 2 bases at J, with 12 bases in the middle. There are 15 residues in the CDR3. Germline V CDR1 and CDR2: PRHDT, FYEKMQ (reference sequence). The CDR3 reads CASSLARTPAYEQYF. The CDR3 DNA follows: TGTGCCAGCAGCTTAGCGAGGACACCAGCCTACGAGCAGTACTTC.

The chain is built from TRBV4-3 and TRBJ1-5, with D perhaps matching TRBD1 (5 bases). This CDR3 spans 15 amino acids. Between the trimmed V and J ends, which lost 0 bases and 6 bases, there was a span of 12 bases. CDR1 LGHNA and CDR2 YSLEER come from the germline V gene. The CDR3, as DNA: TGCGCCAGCAGCCAAGATCCACAGCAGGGTCAGCCCCAGCATTTT. It is translated as CASSQDPQQGQPQHF.

The chain joins TRBV4-2 to TRBJ2-7; possibly TRBD2 for D (7 bases). CDR1 LGHNA and CDR2 YNFKEQ come from the germline V gene. This CDR3 contains 14 residues. Trimming removed 1 base at V and 6 bases at J, with 13 bases between. CDR3 DNA sequence: TGTGCCAGCAGCCAAGTTGGGGGGGGCGCCGAGCAGTACTTC. Translated: CASSQVGGGAEQYF.

CDR3 sequence: CASIRTGSDTEAFF. The CDR3 DNA reads TGTGCCAGCATTAGGACAGGGTCTGACACTGAAGCTTTCTTT. J is TRBJ1-1 and V is TRBV5-4, with 8 bases that match TRBD1. The ends lost 6 bases at V and 3 bases at J; junction bases unmatched: 7. CDR3 size: 14 residues. Germline V gene sequence: CDR1 SGHNT, CDR2 YYREEE (reference sequence).

V gene TRBV5-5 combines with J gene TRBJ1-2, with D possibly TRBD1 on 6 matching bases. The CDR3 runs to 15 residues. Trimming removed 0 bases from V and 6 bases from J, with 15 bases in between. Germline CDR1 reads SGHKS; CDR2 reads YYEKEE (reference sequence). This chain's CDR3 is CASSLVRGGADGYTF. CDR3 coding DNA: TGTGCCAGCAGCTTGGTTAGGGGGGGCGCGGATGGCTACACCTTC.

The J gene is TRBJ2-1, the V gene TRBV7-2; 10 bases align to TRBD1. Germline lookup yields CDR1 SGHTA and CDR2 FQGNSA. There are 15 residues in the CDR3. The junction had 10 bases not matched to a gene; V was cut back by 5 bases and J by 9 bases. CDR3 nucleotide sequence: TGTGCCAGCAGCCGGACCCGGGACAGGGGAGGTGAGCAGTTCTTC. It yields the protein CASSRTRDRGGEQFF.

The chain joins TRBV11-2 to TRBJ2-1, with 11 bases lining up with TRBD2. CDR1 is SGHAT and CDR2 is FQNNGV in the germline V gene. V shed 5 bases, J shed 5 bases, and the junction held 14 bases outside the gene matches. The CDR3 runs 18 residues. CDR3 region: CASSPRGAGTSGNNEQFF. Here the CDR3 DNA reads TGTGCCAGCAGCCCCCGGGGAGCGGGGACTAGCGGTAACAATGAGCAGTTCTTC.

About this clone itself: The junction departs from the called germline gene at one end, perhaps through a read error. DNA of the CDR3: TGTGCCAGCAGCAGCCGGGGAGAGGGACAGCCCCAGCATTTT. This codes for CASSSRGEGQPQHF. The chain carries TRBV5-1 and TRBJ1-5; unclear D gene. From germline, CDR1 is SGHRS and CDR2 YFSETQ. The CDR3 consists of 14 residues.

This clone was counted once. V gene TRBV3-1 (or the pseudogene TRBV3-2) combines with J gene TRBJ1-5, with D perhaps matching TRBD1 (5 bases). Per the germline V gene, CDR1 is LGHDT and CDR2 is YNNKEL (reference sequence). This CDR3 comprises 16 residues. Trimming left V 1 base short and J 3 bases short, with 13 bases between. In DNA, the CDR3 is TGTGCCAGCAGCCAAGCCGACAGTTACAACAATCAGCCCCAGCATTTT. Translating gives CASSQADSYNNQPQHF.

This clone was recorded only once. V usage is TRBV9 and J usage is TRBJ2-1; 7 bases are a match to TRBD2. This CDR3 has 17 amino acids. Per germline, CDR1 SGDLS and CDR2 YYNGEE. V was pared by 4 bases and J by 10 bases, with 20 bases of the junction left unmatched. The CDR3 DNA follows: TGTGCCAGCAGCTCCACCGGAGCAGGACTAGGCCGTGACGAGCAGTTCTTC. This codes for CASSSTGAGLGRDEQFF.

Details on this clone: At the DNA level, this CDR3 is encoded by other sequences in the same sample as well. The rearrangement links TRBV2 to TRBJ1-2; perhaps TRBD1 as D (5 bases). The germline gives CDR1 SNHLY, CDR2 FYNNEI. The V end was cut by 3 bases, the J end by 5 bases, with 7 bases between. This CDR3 region has 12 residues. This CDR3 reads CASSEGGYGYTF. In nucleotides, the CDR3 is TGTGCCAGCAGTGAGGGGGGTTATGGCTACACCTTC.

The chain couples TRBV30 to TRBJ1-1; 7 nucleotides match TRBD1. Germline-derived CDR1 and CDR2 are GTSNPN and SVGIG (reference sequence). V dropped 3 bases and J dropped 3; count of bases not matched to a gene: 1. This CDR3 has 12 residues. CDR3 DNA sequence: TGTGCCTGGAGAGGACAGGACACTGAAGCTTTCTTT. It yields the protein CAWRGQDTEAFF.

V and J are TRBV5-4 and TRBJ2-3; 9 positions match TRBD2. Germline lookup yields CDR1 SGHNT and CDR2 YYREEE (reference sequence). The CDR3 loop spans 19 amino acids. After removal of 2 bases from V and 4 bases from J, the junction contained 17 bases not matched to a gene. DNA for the CDR3: TGTGCCAGCAGCTTTGGGGGGACTAGCCTTATCCCCCTCCCAGATACGCAGTATTTT. It translates to CASSFGGTSLIPLPDTQYF.

The rearrangement uses TRBV2 and TRBJ2-3; 7 bases agree with TRBD2. From germline, CDR1 is SNHLY and CDR2 FYNNEI. The V and J ends lost 10 bases and 0 bases, in that order; junction bases with no gene match: 4. The CDR3 has 13 amino acids. CDR3 amino acids: CATPGGSTDTQYF. Written as DNA, the CDR3 is TGTGCCACCCCGGGGGGTAGCACAGATACGCAGTATTTT.

About this clone itself: At one end, the junction sequence differs from germline, possibly due to a read error. This rearrangement joins TRBV5-1 to TRBJ2-5; maybe TRBD2 (6 bases). Germline values: CDR1 SGHRS, CDR2 YFSETQ. The CDR3 spans 14 residues. CDR3 in DNA: TGTGCCAGCAGCTTGTGGGGGGTCCAGGAGACCCAGTACTTC. Amino acids: CASSLWGVQETQYF.

V is TRBV27 and J is TRBJ1-3; 8 nucleotides line up with TRBD1. Germline V lookup: CDR1 MNHEY, CDR2 SMNVEV (reference sequence). The trim removed 6 bases at V and 4 bases at J, leaving 8 bases unmatched. The CDR3 loop spans 15 amino acids. The CDR3 region is CASSPTGATGNTIYF. CDR3 bases: TGTGCCAGCAGCCCGACAGGGGCAACGGGAAACACCATATATTTT.

The chain employs TRBV6-2 or TRBV6-3 and TRBJ2-1, with 10 bases lining up with TRBD2. The CDR3 contains 19 residues. In germline, CDR1 is MNHEY, CDR2 SVGEGT. The V gene end was trimmed by 6 bases and the J gene end by 0 bases; junction bases not matched to a gene: 14. The CDR3 sequence is CASSGRQRGGPSSYNEQFF. DNA for the CDR3: TGTGCCAGCAGCGGGCGGCAGCGGGGGGGTCCTAGCTCCTACAATGAGCAGTTCTTC.

This clone came up once. The chain employs TRBV28 and TRBJ1-5; weak D call: TRBD1 (6 bases). CDR3 length: 17 amino acids. Trimming removed 2 bases from V and 5 bases from J, with 19 bases in between. Germline V gene sequence: CDR1 MDHEN, CDR2 SYDVKM. As DNA, the CDR3 is TGTGCCAGCAGTTTAGGAGTGATGGGGGCGGATCATCAGCCCCAGCATTTT. This encodes CASSLGVMGADHQPQHF.

This clone was counted only a few times. The genes are TRBV9 and TRBJ2-3; D is perhaps TRBD2 (5 bases). The V and J ends lost 0 bases and 0 bases respectively, with 11 bases between them. Germline V gene lookup returns CDR1 SGDLS and CDR2 YYNGEE. The length of the CDR3 is 16 residues. Written as DNA, the CDR3 is TGTGCCAGCAGCGTAGGTCGGGGAAGGAGCACAGATACGCAGTATTTT. Protein product: CASSVGRGRSTDTQYF.

The chain has TRBV7-9 and TRBJ1-1, with 7 bases fitting TRBD1. Germline V gene data show CDR1 as SEHNR and CDR2 as FQNEAQ (reference sequence). The CDR3 consists of 16 residues. J was trimmed by 3 bases and V by 9 bases; bases with no gene match: 16. As DNA, the CDR3 is TGTGCCAGTGCCAGAGGGGGCATTGCTCTTTACACTGAAGCTTTCTTT. Residues: CASARGGIALYTEAFF.

The gene calls are TRBV6-6 and TRBJ1-2; D is uncertain. The germline gives CDR1 MNHNY, CDR2 SVGAGI (reference sequence). The CDR3 length is 13 residues. V was shortened by 6 bases and J by 3 bases, with 11 bases between the two germline ends. DNA of the CDR3: TGTGCCAGCAGCATACCTAAAGACTATGGCTACACCTTC. It specifies CASSIPKDYGYTF.

V gene TRBV28 combines with J gene TRBJ2-3, with a possible D match to TRBD2 (5 bases). Germline CDR1 MDHEN, CDR2 SYDVKM. This CDR3 is 15 amino acids long. V lost 10 bases and J 2 bases, leaving 19 bases between the germline ends. CDR3 coding DNA: TGTGCCATCCAATCCGGGGTCGTGGACACAGATACGCAGTATTTT. This encodes CAIQSGVVDTDTQYF.

This chain connects TRBV7-6 to TRBJ1-5; D ambiguous. CDR1 SGHVS and CDR2 FNYEAQ come from the germline V gene. Between the trimmed V and J ends, which lost 3 bases and 1 base, there was a span of 4 bases. This CDR3 has 13 residues. The CDR3 region is CASSFGSNQPQHF. CDR3 nucleotides: TGTGCCAGCAGCTTCGGGAGCAATCAGCCCCAGCATTTT. Together with reference TRBV7-6 and TRBJ1-5, the CDR3 gives the full variable domain: GAGVSQSPRYKVTKRGQDVALRCDPISGHVSLYWYRQALGQGPEFLTYFNYEAQQDKSGLPNDRFSAERPEGSISTLTIQRTEQRDSAMYRCASSFGSNQPQHFGDGTRLSIL.

This clone was detected once. The chain has TRBV6-6 and TRBJ1-5, with D unclear. This CDR3 has 16 amino acids. V gave up 5 bases and J gave up 0 bases, with 14 bases separating them. Per germline, CDR1 MNHNY and CDR2 SVGAGI (reference sequence). CDR3 in amino acids: CASSRLLQYSNQPQHF. DNA for the CDR3: TGTGCCAGCAGTCGCCTGTTGCAGTATAGCAATCAGCCCCAGCATTTT.

This chain uses TRBV10-3 with TRBJ1-5; possibly TRBD1 for D (6 bases). The length of the CDR3 is 14 residues. Trimming pared 3 bases from V and 4 bases from J, leaving 10 bases between. Germline assignment: CDR1 ENHRY and CDR2 SYGVKD. The CDR3 is CAISDGTRNQPQHF. Written as DNA, the CDR3 is TGTGCCATCAGTGACGGGACACGAAATCAGCCCCAGCATTTT.

The chain links TRBV24-1 to TRBJ2-2, with TRBD1 identical over 11 bases. This CDR3 has 16 amino acids. Germline V gene lookup returns CDR1 KGHDR and CDR2 SFDVKD. J was trimmed by 8 bases and V by 3 bases; bases with no gene match: 7. CDR3 sequence reads: CATSDPGQGARGELFF. DNA for the CDR3: TGTGCCACCAGTGATCCCGGACAGGGGGCAAGAGGGGAGCTGTTTTTT.

This chain connects TRBV21-1 to TRBJ2-1; TRBD2, as called in the table, went unchecked against the DNA. TRBV21-1 is given as a pseudogene. The CDR3 is 14 residues long. The CDR3 bases are TGTGCCAGCATGCAAACTAGCGGGGAAAATGAGCAGTTCTTC. Residues: CASMQTSGENEQFF.

The V call is TRBV14, the J call TRBJ1-2; D ambiguous. With 6 bases removed from V and 4 bases from J, the gap between germline ends came to 12 bases. CDR1 is SGHDN and CDR2 is FVKESK in the germline V gene. The CDR3 is 13 amino acids. In nucleotides, the CDR3 is TGTGCCAGCAGTATCGGGGTCTCCTATGGCTACACCTTC. Residues: CASSIGVSYGYTF.

This clone showed up just a few times. The V call is TRBV30, the J call TRBJ1-4; 8 bases map to TRBD1. J gave up 7 bases and V 5 bases, and 6 bases lay outside the gene matches. In germline, CDR1 is GTSNPN, CDR2 SVGIG (reference sequence). There are 13 residues in the CDR3. The CDR3 bases are TGTGCCTGGGGCCGGGACAGGAGTGAAAAACTGTTTTTT. Encoded protein: CAWGRDRSEKLFF. Supplemented by reference TRBV30 and TRBJ1-4, the full variable domain reads SQTIHQWPATLVQPVGSPLSLECTVEGTSNPNLYWYRQAAGRGLQLLFYSVGIGQISSEVPQNLSASRPQDRQFILSSKKLLLSDSGFYLCAWGRDRSEKLFFGSGTQLSVL.

V and J are TRBV6-5 and TRBJ2-2; TRBD2 is a possible D gene (6 bases). CDR3 size: 14 residues. Germline CDR1 and CDR2: MNHEY and SVGAGI. V was shortened by 7 bases and J by 4 bases, with 13 bases between the two germline ends. The DNA for the CDR3 is TGTGCCAGCACAGCGGGCACCTTCACCGGGGAGCTGTTTTTT. Translation gives CASTAGTFTGELFF.